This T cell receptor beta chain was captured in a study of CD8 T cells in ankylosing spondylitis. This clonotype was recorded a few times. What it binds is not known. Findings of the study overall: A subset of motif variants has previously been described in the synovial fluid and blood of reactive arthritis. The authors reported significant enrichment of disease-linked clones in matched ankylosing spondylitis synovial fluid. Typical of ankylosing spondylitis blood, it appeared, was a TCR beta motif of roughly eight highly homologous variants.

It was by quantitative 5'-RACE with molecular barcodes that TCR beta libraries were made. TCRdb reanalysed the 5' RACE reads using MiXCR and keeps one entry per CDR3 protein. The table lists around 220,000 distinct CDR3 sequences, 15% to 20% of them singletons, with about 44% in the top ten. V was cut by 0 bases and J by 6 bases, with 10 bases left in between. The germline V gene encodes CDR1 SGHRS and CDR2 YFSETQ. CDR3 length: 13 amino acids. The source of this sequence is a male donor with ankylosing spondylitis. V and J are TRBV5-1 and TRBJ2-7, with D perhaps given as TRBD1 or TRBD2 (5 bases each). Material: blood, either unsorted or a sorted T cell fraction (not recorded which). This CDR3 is CASSLDGASEQYF. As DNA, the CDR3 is TGCGCCAGCAGCTTGGACGGGGCTTCCGAGCAGTACTTC.